What follows is one T cell receptor beta chain and its context. The CDR3 has 12 amino acids. V lost 3 bases and J lost 8, with 10 bases in between. Germline assignment: CDR1 SGHAT and CDR2 FQDESV (reference sequence). This record comes from a study of blood T cell repertoires in COVID-19. Study-level background: Both acute and convalescent COVID-19 samples were obtained from the United States, Italy and Spain.

Profiled with immunoSEQ multiplex PCR; TCRdb holds only in-frame clones, not every one. The table includes some 83,000 clones, 60% to 80% detected once. This TCR was recovered from a woman aged 80 or older with acute or convalescent COVID-19. The chain employs TRBV11-1 and TRBJ1-1, with D uncertain. Sequenced input: peripheral blood. The CDR3 DNA is TGTGCCAGCAGCTTTTCCCGCACAGAAGCTTTCTTT. Translated, it gives CASSFSRTEAFF.